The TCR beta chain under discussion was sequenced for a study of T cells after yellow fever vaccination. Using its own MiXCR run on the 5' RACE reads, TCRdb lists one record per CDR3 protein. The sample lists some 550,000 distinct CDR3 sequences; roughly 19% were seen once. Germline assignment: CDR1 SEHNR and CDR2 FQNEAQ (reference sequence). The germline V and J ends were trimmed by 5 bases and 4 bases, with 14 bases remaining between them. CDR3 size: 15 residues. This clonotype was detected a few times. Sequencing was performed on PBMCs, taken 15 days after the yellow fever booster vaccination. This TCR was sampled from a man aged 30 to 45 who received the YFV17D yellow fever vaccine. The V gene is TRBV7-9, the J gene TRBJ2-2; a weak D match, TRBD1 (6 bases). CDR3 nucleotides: TGTGCCAGCAGCGAGTCAGGGGCCGGCACCGGGGAGCTGTTTTTT. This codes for CASSESGAGTGELFF.